One sample yielded the 4 T cell receptor beta chains listed below, sequenced in a study of memory CD4+ T cells and cytomegalovirus serostatus. Single viable CD3+CD4+CD8-CD45RO+ cells were sorted as the memory CD4+ T cells. The repertoire was sequenced with immunoSEQ multiplex PCR; TCRdb's copy has only in-frame clones and lacks some. The sample contains around 57,000 clones, about three quarters of which appear only once. Material for sequencing was memory CD4+ T cells from blood. All receptors derive from an adult in good health and CMV-seronegative. Some clones in this sample may be carry-over from other donors' samples.

The gene calls are TRBV10-1 and TRBJ2-2; D might be TRBD1 (6 bases). From germline, CDR1 is WNHNN and CDR2 SYGVQD (reference sequence). The CDR3 spans 14 residues. V was clipped by 5 bases and J by 3 bases, with 10 bases between them. The CDR3 bases are TGCGCCAGCAGTAGGGCAGGGGACACCGGGGAGCTGTTTTTT. This sequence encodes CASSRAGDTGELFF.

V usage is TRBV7-9 and J usage is TRBJ2-5; no definite D call. V was clipped by 2 bases and J by 8 bases, with 15 bases between them. Germline lookup yields CDR1 SEHNR and CDR2 FQNEAQ (reference sequence). The CDR3 runs 14 residues. The CDR3 reads CASSLSGPRLTQYF. The DNA of the CDR3 is TGTGCCAGCAGCTTATCAGGACCCAGATTAACCCAGTACTTC.

This sequence joins TRBV9 and TRBJ2-5; D is perhaps TRBD1 or TRBD2 (6 bases each). The CDR3 has 15 amino acids. Germline V gene lookup returns CDR1 SGDLS and CDR2 YYNGEE. Trimming stripped 0 bases from V and 5 bases from J, with 14 bases between. Written as DNA, the CDR3 is TGTGCCAGCAGCGTAGTTGGGGGGCAGGGGGAGACCCAGTACTTC. Translation: CASSVVGGQGETQYF.

The J gene is TRBJ2-7, the V gene TRBV30; D is ambiguous. The ends were cut back, 3 bases at V and 0 bases at J, with 12 bases in the middle. The germline CDR1 and CDR2 sequences are GTSNPN and SVGIG (reference sequence). CDR3 size: 14 residues. The DNA for the CDR3 is TGTGCCTGGAGAACCGACCCCAACTCCTACGAGCAGTACTTC. Its translation is CAWRTDPNSYEQYF.